The 6 T cell receptor beta chains below were found in one sample sequenced in a study of blood T cell repertoires in COVID-19. Assay: immunoSEQ multiplex PCR; the TCRdb copy retains only in-frame clones and omits some. The top ten clones hold 4.5% to 5% of a sample with about 170,000 clones, roughly 90% of them seen once. Sequencing was carried out using peripheral blood. Receptors were obtained from a man in his late teens or twenties with COVID-19, enrolled during active disease.

The CDR3 DNA follows: TGTGCCAGCAGCCAAAGACTAGCGGGCGCTCACGAGACCCAGTACTTC. Translating it yields CASSQRLAGAHETQYF. The chain combines TRBV3-1 (or the pseudogene TRBV3-2) with TRBJ2-5; 10 nucleotides agree with TRBD2. Unmatched junction bases numbered 8, after V lost 2 bases and J lost 5 bases. This CDR3 region has 16 residues. Germline V gene data show CDR1 as LGHDT and CDR2 as YNNKEL (reference sequence).

The chain links TRBV7-3 to TRBJ2-5; a possible D gene is TRBD2 (6 bases). V lost 3 bases to trimming and J lost 5 bases, with 10 bases between them. This CDR3 region has 13 residues. The germline V gene has CDR1 SGHTA and CDR2 FQGTGA. The CDR3 bases are TGTGCCAGCAGCTTCGGGGGTGTGGAGACCCAGTACTTC. As protein: CASSFGGVETQYF.

The chain uses TRBV19 and TRBJ1-5, with D uncertain. This CDR3 contains 15 residues. Germline V gene sequence: CDR1 LNHDA, CDR2 SQIVND (reference sequence). V dropped 11 bases and J dropped 8 bases, with 25 bases sitting between them. This chain's CDR3 is CASGGYVGLSEPQHF. The CDR3 DNA reads as TGTGCCTCCGGAGGATATGTTGGACTTTCTGAGCCCCAGCATTTT.

The V gene is TRBV4-3, the J gene TRBJ1-1; perhaps TRBD1 as D (5 bases). Germline CDR1 is LGHNA and CDR2 is YSLEER. Trimming removed 4 bases at V and 5 bases at J, with 17 bases between. The CDR3 runs 15 residues. The CDR3 region is CASSLRWGGSTEAFF. The DNA for the CDR3 is TGCGCCAGCAGCCTCCGATGGGGGGGGAGTACTGAAGCTTTCTTT.

This chain joins TRBV10-3 and TRBJ1-1; no clear D gene. Germline V gene data show CDR1 as ENHRY and CDR2 as SYGVKD. V was cut by 0 bases and J by 6 bases, with 5 bases left in between. The CDR3 is 12 amino acids. Written as DNA, the CDR3 is TGTGCCATCAGTGAGTCAGCCGCTGAAGCTTTCTTT. As protein: CAISESAAEAFF.

The genes are TRBV7-9 and TRBJ2-1; maybe TRBD1 (5 bases). The CDR3 has 13 residues. Trimming removed 6 bases at V and 4 bases at J, with 10 bases between. CDR1 is SEHNR, CDR2 FQNEAQ, per germline (reference sequence). CDR3 sequence (DNA): TGTGCCAGCAGTTCGACAGAATACAATGAGCAGTTCTTC. Residues: CASSSTEYNEQFF.